This TCR beta chain is from a study of blood T cells in healthy people across ages. Primed by a sample-barcoded 5' primer and a J-beta primer mix, a second PCR proceeded for about 7 to 11 cycles. Using its own MiXCR run on the 5' RACE reads, TCRdb lists one record per CDR3 protein. The data contain around 650,000 distinct CDR3 sequences, roughly two fifths of them singletons. This CDR3 has 18 amino acids. The clonotype was recovered from a man aged 80 or over in good health. The sample was blood. J is TRBJ2-3 and V is TRBV21-1; TRBD2, the D gene given by the table, was not confirmed from the DNA. TRBV21-1 corresponds to a pseudogene. CDR3 region: CASSRMGLAGGPADTQYF. In DNA, the CDR3 is TGTGCCAGCAGCAGGATGGGACTAGCGGGAGGGCCCGCAGATACGCAGTATTTT.